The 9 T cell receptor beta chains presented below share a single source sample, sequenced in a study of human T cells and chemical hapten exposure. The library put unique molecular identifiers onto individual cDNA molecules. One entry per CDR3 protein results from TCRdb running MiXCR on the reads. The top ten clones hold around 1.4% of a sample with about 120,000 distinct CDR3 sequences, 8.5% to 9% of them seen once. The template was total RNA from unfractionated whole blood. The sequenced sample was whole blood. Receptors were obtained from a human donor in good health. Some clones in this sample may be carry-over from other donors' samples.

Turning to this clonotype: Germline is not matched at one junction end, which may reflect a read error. This chain's CDR3 is CASSRNRDSNQPKHF. The CDR3 DNA is TGTGCCAGCAGCCGAAACAGGGATAGCAATCAGCCCAAGCATTTT. J is TRBJ1-5 and V is TRBV4-2, with D tentatively TRBD1 (6 bases). Looked up from germline, CDR1 is LGHNA and CDR2 is YNFKEQ. The CDR3 runs to 15 residues.

The CDR3 DNA follows: TGCAGTGCCCCCGGGCAGCCGCCGGAAGCTTTCTTT. Translating gives CSAPGQPPEAFF. The chain links TRBV20-1 to TRBJ1-1; D unresolved. This CDR3 contains 12 residues. V lost 6 bases to trimming and J lost 8 bases, with 16 bases between them. Per the germline V gene, CDR1 is DFQATT and CDR2 is SNEGSKA (reference sequence).

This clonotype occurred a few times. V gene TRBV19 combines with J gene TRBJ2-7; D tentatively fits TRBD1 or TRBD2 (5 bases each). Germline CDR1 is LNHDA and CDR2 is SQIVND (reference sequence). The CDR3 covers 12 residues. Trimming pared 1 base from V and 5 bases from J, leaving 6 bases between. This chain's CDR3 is CASSIAGHEQYF. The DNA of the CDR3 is TGTGCCAGTAGTATAGCGGGGCACGAGCAGTACTTC.

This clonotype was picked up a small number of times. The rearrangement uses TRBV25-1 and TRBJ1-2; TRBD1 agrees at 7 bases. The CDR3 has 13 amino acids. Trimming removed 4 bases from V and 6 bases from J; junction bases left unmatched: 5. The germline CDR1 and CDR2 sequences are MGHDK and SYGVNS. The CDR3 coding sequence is TGTGCCAGCAGTGCGACAGGGACGAATGGCTACACCTTC. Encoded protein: CASSATGTNGYTF.

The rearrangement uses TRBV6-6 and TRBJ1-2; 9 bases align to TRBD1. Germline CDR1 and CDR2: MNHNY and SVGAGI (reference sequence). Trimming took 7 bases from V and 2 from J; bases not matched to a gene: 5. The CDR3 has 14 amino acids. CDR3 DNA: TGTGCCAGCACTGGGGACAGGGTAAACTATGGCTACACCTTC. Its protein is CASTGDRVNYGYTF.

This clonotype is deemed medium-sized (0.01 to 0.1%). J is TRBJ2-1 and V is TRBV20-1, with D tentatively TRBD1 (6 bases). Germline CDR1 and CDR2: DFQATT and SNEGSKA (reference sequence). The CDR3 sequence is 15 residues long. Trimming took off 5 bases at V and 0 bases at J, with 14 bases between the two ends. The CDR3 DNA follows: TGCAGTGCTCCCCGACAGGACGCCTCCTACAATGAGCAGTTCTTC. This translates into CSAPRQDASYNEQFF.

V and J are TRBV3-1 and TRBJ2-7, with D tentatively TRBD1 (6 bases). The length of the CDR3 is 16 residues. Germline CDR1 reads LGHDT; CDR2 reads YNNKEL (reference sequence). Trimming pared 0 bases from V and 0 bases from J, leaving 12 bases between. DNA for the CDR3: TGTGCCAGCAGCCAAGATTCAGGGGTCTACTCCTACGAGCAGTACTTC. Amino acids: CASSQDSGVYSYEQYF.

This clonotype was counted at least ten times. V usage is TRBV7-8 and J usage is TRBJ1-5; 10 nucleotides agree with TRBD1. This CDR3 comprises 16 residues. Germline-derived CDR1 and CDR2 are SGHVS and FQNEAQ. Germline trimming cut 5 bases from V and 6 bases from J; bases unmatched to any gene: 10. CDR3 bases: TGTGCCAGCAGCGTTCGCCGGGACAGGGGAAGTCAGCCCCAGCATTTT. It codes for CASSVRRDRGSQPQHF. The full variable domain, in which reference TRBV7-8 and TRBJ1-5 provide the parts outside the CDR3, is GAGVSQSPRYKVAKRGQDVALRCDPISGHVSLFWYQQALGQGPEFLTYFQNEAQLDKSGLPSDRFFAERPEGSVSTLKIQRTQQEDSAVYLCASSVRRDRGSQPQHFGDGTRLSIL.

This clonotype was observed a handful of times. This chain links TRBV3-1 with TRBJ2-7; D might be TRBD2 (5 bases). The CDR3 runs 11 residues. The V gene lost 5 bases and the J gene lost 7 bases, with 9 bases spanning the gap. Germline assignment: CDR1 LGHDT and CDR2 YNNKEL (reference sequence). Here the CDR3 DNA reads TGTGCCAGCAGCTCCGAGCGGGAGCAGTACTTC. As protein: CASSSEREQYF.